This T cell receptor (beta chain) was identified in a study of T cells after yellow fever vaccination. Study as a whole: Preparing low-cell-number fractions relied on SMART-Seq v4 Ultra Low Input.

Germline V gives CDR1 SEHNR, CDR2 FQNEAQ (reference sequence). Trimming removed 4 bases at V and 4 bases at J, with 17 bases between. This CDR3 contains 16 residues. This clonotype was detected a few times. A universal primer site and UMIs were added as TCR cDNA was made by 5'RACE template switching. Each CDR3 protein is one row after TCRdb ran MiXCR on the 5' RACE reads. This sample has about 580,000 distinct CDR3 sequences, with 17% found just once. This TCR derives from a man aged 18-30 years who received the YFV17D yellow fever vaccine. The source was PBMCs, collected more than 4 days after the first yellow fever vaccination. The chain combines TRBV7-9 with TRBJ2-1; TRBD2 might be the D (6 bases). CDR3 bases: TGTGCCAGCAGCTCTCTAAGAGTGGGGGGTTACAATGAGCAGTTCTTC. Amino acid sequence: CASSSLRVGGYNEQFF.